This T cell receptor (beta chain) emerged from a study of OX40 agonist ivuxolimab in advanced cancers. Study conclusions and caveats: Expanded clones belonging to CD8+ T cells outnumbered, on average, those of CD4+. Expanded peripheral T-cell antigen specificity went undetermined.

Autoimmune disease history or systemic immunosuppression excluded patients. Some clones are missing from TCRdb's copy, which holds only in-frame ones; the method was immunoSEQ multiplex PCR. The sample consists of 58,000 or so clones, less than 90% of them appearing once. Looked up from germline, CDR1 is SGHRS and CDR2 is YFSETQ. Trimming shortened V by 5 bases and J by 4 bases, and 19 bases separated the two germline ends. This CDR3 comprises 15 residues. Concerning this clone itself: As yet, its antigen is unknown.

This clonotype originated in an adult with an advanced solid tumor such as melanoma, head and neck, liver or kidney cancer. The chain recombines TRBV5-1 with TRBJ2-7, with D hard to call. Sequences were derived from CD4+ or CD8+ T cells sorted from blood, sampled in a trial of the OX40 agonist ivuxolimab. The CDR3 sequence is CASSRTDQTTYEQYF. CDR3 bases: TGCGCCAGCAGTCGAACGGACCAAACAACTTACGAGCAGTACTTC.